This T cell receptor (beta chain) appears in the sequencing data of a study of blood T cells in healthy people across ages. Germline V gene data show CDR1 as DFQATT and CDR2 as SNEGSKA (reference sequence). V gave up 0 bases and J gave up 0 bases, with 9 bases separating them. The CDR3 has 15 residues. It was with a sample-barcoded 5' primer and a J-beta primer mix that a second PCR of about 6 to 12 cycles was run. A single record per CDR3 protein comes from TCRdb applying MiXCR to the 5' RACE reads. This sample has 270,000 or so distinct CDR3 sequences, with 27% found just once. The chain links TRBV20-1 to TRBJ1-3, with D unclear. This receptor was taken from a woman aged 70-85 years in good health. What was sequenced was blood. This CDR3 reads CSARDRTSSGNTIYF. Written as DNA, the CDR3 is TGCAGTGCTAGAGATCGTACCAGCTCTGGAAACACCATATATTTT.